This T cell receptor (beta chain) was recovered during a study of beta chain features in type 1 diabetes. This clone was seen more than once but under ten times. Purities in excess of 95% were seen in all sorted populations. The whole isolated RNA underwent reverse transcription, so sequencing captured expressed TCRB transcripts. TCRdb's table, derived via immunoSEQ multiplex PCR, lists solely in-frame clones and lacks some. The data show about 360,000 clones, over 10% seen once. This CDR3 contains 11 residues. V dropped 2 bases and J dropped 10 bases, with 8 bases sitting between them. The germline gives CDR1 ENHRY, CDR2 SYGVKD.

The chain carries TRBV10-3 and TRBJ1-1; D gene ambiguous. The clonotype was recovered from a man aged 18 to 29 in good health. The specimen sequenced was naive CD4+ T cells from blood. For the CDR3, the DNA is TGTGCCATCAGTGAGCGAGAGGTAGCTTTCTTT. Encoded protein: CAISEREVAFF.